This T cell receptor beta chain was captured by sequencing in a study of Ad26.COV2.S vaccination and SARS-CoV-2 variants. Profiling relied on immunoSEQ multiplex PCR, and the TCRdb table lists in-frame clones only, not all of them. Of around 450,000 clones listed, roughly 87% are singletons. Documented treatment: roughly 18 received Ad26.COV2.S at low or high dose, single or two shots; 5 received placebo; per-sample allocation not given. Day 63 following the first vaccine or placebo injection was when the samples were taken. From germline, CDR1 is SEHNR and CDR2 FQNEAQ (reference sequence). This CDR3 spans 16 amino acids. The germline V and J ends were trimmed by 1 base and 0 bases, with 10 bases remaining between them.

This receptor was taken from a person aged 18 to 59 who received the Ad26.COV2.S COVID-19 vaccine or a placebo. This material consisted of peripheral blood, taken in a trial of Ad26.COV2.S vaccine versus placebo. The V and J genes are TRBV7-9 and TRBJ1-5; no reliable D call. CDR3: CASSLGVGNSNQPQHF. In DNA form, the CDR3 reads TGTGCCAGCAGCTTAGGGGTTGGTAATAGCAATCAGCCCCAGCATTTT. Full variable domain (remainder filled in from reference TRBV7-9 and TRBJ1-5): DTGVSQNPRHKITKRGQNVTFRCDPISEHNRLYWYRQTLGQGPEFLTYFQNEAQLEKSRLLSDRFSAERPKGSFSTLEIQRTEQGDSAMYLCASSLGVGNSNQPQHFGDGTRLSIL.